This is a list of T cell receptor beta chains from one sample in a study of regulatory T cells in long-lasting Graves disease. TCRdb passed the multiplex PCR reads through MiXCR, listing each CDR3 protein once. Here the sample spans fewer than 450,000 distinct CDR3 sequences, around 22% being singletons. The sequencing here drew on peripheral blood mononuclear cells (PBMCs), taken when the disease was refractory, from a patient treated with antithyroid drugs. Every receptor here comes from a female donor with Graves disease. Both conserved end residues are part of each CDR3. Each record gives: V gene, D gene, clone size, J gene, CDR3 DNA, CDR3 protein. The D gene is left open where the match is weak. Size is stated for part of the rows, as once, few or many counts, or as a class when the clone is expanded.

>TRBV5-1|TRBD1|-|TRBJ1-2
TGCGCCAGCAGCTTGGACCGGACAGGGGCTGGCTATGGCTACACCTTC
CASSLDRTGAGYGYTF
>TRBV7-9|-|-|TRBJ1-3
TGTGCCAGCAGCTTAAATGCAGGGAGAACTGGAAACACCATATATTTT
CASSLNAGRTGNTIYF
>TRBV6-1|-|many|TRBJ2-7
TGTGCCAGCACAGGAGTCTATAGAGACGAGCAGTACTTC
CASTGVYRDEQYF
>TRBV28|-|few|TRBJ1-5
TGTGCCAGCTCGAACTCGGGTAGCAATCAGCCCCAGCATTTT
CASSNSGSNQPQHF
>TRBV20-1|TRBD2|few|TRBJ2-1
TGCAGTGCACCGAAGGGCGGGAGGGCCGGAAATGAGCAGTTCTTC
CSAPKGGRAGNEQFF
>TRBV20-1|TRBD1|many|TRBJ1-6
TGCAGTGCTAGTCGGACAGGGGTCGGTGGTTCACCCCTCCACTTT
CSASRTGVGGSPLHF
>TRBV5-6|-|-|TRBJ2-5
TGTGCCAGCAGCTTGAACGGGGCCCCCCAAGAGACCCAGTACTTC
CASSLNGAPQETQYF
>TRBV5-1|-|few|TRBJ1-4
TGCGCCAGCAGCCTACGAGGGGCCGACAATGAAAAACTGTTTTTT
CASSLRGADNEKLFF
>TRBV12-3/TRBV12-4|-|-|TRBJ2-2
TGTGCCAGCAGTTTAAATCTGAACGGGGAGCTGTTTTTT
CASSLNLNGELFF
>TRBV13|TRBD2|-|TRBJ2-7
TGTGCCAGCAGCTTATCGGGGGGAACAGGCGAGCAGTACTTC
CASSLSGGTGEQYF
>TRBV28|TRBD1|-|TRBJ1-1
TGTGCCAGCAGTTTATCAGGACAGGGGATGAGGGAAGCTTTCTTT
CASSLSGQGMREAFF
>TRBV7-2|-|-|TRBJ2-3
TGTGCCAGCAGCTTAATTAGTAGGACAGATACGCAGTATTTT
CASSLISRTDTQYF
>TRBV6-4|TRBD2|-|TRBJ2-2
TGTGCCAGCAGCCCTGGGGGACTAGCGGTGAACACCGGGGAGCTGTTTTTT
CASSPGGLAVNTGELFF
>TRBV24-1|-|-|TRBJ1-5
TGTGCCACCAGTGTAGGTCATAGCAATCAGCCCCAGCATTTT
CATSVGHSNQPQHF
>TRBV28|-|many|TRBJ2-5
TGTGCCAGCAGTCGCAGGGGGGAAGAGACCCAGTACTTC
CASSRRGEETQYF
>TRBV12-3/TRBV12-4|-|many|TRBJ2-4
TGTGCCAGCAGTGGGCTTCACGAGGAGGAAAACATTCAGTACTTC
CASSGLHEEENIQYF
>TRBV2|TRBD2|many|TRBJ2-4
TGTGCCACTAGAACCGGGACTAGCGGGAGACTAGCCAAAAACATTCAGTACTTC
CATRTGTSGRLAKNIQYF
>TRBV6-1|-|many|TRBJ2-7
TGTGCCAGCAGTGAAACAGGGGGGGTTACCTACGAGCAGTACTTC
CASSETGGVTYEQYF
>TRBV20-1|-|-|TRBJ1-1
TGCAGTGCTAGTCTACATGGAATTGGAACTGAAGCTTTCTTT
CSASLHGIGTEAFF
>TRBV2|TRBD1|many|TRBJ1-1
TGTGCCAGCAGTAGGACAGGGCAATCTGAAGCTTTCTTT
CASSRTGQSEAFF
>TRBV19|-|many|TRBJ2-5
TGTGCCAGTAGAAGGGGCTTAGGAGAGACCCAGTACTTC
CASRRGLGETQYF
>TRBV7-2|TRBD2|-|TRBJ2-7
TGTGCCAGCAGCTCCACCGGACCTATAGCGGGAAGCTCACCGTACGAGCAGTACTTC
CASSSTGPIAGSSPYEQYF
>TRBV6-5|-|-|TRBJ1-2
TGTGCCAACAGTTCTCCCCCTCTGGGCAGGGGAGGCGGCTACACCTTC
CANSSPPLGRGGGYTF
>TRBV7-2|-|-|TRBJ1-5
TGTGCCAGCAGGGTCGGGGGGGTCAATCAGCCCCAGCATTTT
CASRVGGVNQPQHF